This TCR beta chain was captured by sequencing in a study of blood T cell repertoires in COVID-19. For the study at large: The United States, Italy and Spain provided the acute and convalescent COVID-19 samples.

Method: immunoSEQ multiplex PCR; TCRdb's copy keeps in-frame clones and lacks some. The repertoire has some 87,000 clones, about four fifths of them found once; the top ten carry 35% to 40%. This CDR3 comprises 13 residues. Germline-derived CDR1 and CDR2 are LNHDA and SQIVND (reference sequence). V was pared by 7 bases and J by 4 bases, with 5 bases of the junction left unmatched. The rearrangement links TRBV19 to TRBJ1-1, with 8 bases fitting TRBD1. This receptor was obtained from a man older than 75 with active or convalescent COVID-19. What was sequenced was peripheral blood. The chain's CDR3 is CASTHTGGTEAFF. The CDR3 nucleotides are TGTGCCAGTACCCATACAGGGGGCACTGAAGCTTTCTTT.